The 2 T cell receptor beta chains given below trace back to one sample, sequenced in a study of cytomegalovirus exposure and HLA in healthy donors. TCRdb's copy holds only in-frame clones and misses some; the assay was immunoSEQ multiplex PCR. The repertoire has about 250,000 clones, approximately 84% of them found once; the top ten carry around 13%. Sequencing input: PBMCs. The source is a man between 18 and 29 years old in good health and CMV-seropositive.

Concerning this clone itself: The same CDR3 also results from other DNA sequences found in this sample. This chain links TRBV2 with TRBJ2-1, with 9 bases aligning to TRBD1. The CDR3 totals 13 residues. Germline V lookup: CDR1 SNHLY, CDR2 FYNNEI. V was clipped by 8 bases and J by 5 bases; unmatched bases: 4. DNA of the CDR3: TGTGCCAGCGTTGGACAGGGGAACAATGAGCAGTTCTTC. Protein product: CASVGQGNNEQFF. Based on the CDR3 plus reference TRBV2 and TRBJ2-1, the full variable domain is EPEVTQTPSHQVTQMGQEVILRCVPISNHLYFYWYRQILGQKVEFLVSFYNNEISEKSEIFDDQFSVERPDGSNFTLKIRSTKLEDSAMYFCASVGQGNNEQFFGPGTRLTVL.

The chain combines TRBV11-3 with TRBJ2-7; no clear D gene. The ends were cut back, 1 base at V and 5 bases at J, with 9 bases in the middle. This CDR3 has 13 residues. Germline assignment: CDR1 SGHNT and CDR2 YENEEA. CDR3 DNA sequence: TGTGCCAGCAGCTTAGGGGTTCAGCACGAGCAGTACTTC. Amino acid sequence: CASSLGVQHEQYF.